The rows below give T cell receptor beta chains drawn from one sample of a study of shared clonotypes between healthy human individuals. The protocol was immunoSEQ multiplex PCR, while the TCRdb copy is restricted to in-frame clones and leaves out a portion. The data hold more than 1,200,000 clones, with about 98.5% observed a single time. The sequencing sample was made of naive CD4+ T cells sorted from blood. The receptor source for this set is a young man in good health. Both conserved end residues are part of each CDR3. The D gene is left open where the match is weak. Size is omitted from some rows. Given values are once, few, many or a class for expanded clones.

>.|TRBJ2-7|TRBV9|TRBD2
TGTGCCAGCAGCGTAGGTGGGACTAGCGGTAACTACGAGCAGTACTTC
CASSVGGTSGNYEQYF
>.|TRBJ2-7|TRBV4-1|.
TGCGCCAGCAGCCAAGAATTCAGCTACGAGCAGTACTTC
CASSQEFSYEQYF
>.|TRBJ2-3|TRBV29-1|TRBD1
TGCAGCGTTGAGTCAGGGGGAACAGATACGCAGTATTTT
CSVESGGTDTQYF
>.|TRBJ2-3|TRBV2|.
TGTGCCAGCAGTCCTAGCGTGAGTACAGATACGCAGTATTTT
CASSPSVSTDTQYF
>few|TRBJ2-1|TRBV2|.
TGTGCCAGCAGACCGAACACCTACAATGAGCAGTTCTTC
CASRPNTYNEQFF
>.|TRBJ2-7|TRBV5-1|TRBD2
TGCGCCAGCAGCTTAGCGGGAGCCGCCCGTTCCTTCTACGAGCAGTACTTC
CASSLAGAARSFYEQYF
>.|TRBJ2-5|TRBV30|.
TGTGCCTGGAGTGTCGGGAGAGAGACCCAGTACTTC
CAWSVGRETQYF
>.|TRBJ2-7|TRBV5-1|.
TGCGCCAGCAGCTTGGGGGACACCTACTCCTACGAGCAGTACTTC
CASSLGDTYSYEQYF
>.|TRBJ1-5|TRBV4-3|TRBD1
TGCGCCAGCAGCCAAAGGACAGGGGTCGACAATCAGCCCCAGCATTTT
CASSQRTGVDNQPQHF
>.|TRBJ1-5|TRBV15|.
TGTGCCACCAGCAGAGATCAAACAGGGAACCAGCCCCAGCATTTT
CATSRDQTGNQPQHF
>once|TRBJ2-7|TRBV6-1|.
TGTGCCAGCAGTGAACGGGGAGAGAACGAGCAGTACTTC
CASSERGENEQYF
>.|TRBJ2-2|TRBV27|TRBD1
TGTGCCAGCAGTTACCGGGACAGGGGGAACACCGGGGAGCTGTTTTTT
CASSYRDRGNTGELFF
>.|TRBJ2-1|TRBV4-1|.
TGCGCCAGCAGCCAAGGCCCCCGGAGGGATGAGCAGTTCTTC
CASSQGPRRDEQFF
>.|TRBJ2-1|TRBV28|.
TGTGCCAGCAGTTTACGACGCTCTGGGCAGTTCTTC
CASSLRRSGQFF
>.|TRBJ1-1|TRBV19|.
TGTGCCAGTAGTACATTTCAGGGCCCTGAAGCTTTCTTT
CASSTFQGPEAFF
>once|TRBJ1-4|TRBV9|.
TGTGCCAGCAGCGTAGCCCCCACAACTAATGAAAAACTGTTTTTT
CASSVAPTTNEKLFF
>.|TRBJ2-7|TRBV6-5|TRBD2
TGTGCCAGCAGTTACTCTCCCGGGACTAGCGGGATCGAGCAGTACTTC
CASSYSPGTSGIEQYF
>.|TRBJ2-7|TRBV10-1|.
TGCGCCAGCAGTGAGTCGATGCAGGCTGGCTACGAGCAGTACTTC
CASSESMQAGYEQYF
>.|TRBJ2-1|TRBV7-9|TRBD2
TGTGCCAGCAGCCCCCTAGCGGGAGCAAAGAATGAGCAGTTCTTC
CASSPLAGAKNEQFF
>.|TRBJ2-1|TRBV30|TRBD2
TGTGCCTGGAGTCTACCGGGAGCGGGACGATTTGCCCCCTACAATGAGCAGTTCTTC
CAWSLPGAGRFAPYNEQFF
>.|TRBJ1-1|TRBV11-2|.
TGTGCCAGCAGCTCGATCAGGGGTATGAACACTGAAGCTTTCTTT
CASSSIRGMNTEAFF
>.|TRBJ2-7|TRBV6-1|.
TGTGCCAGCAAGACCCCCGGGGCCCCTTACGAGCAGTACTTC
CASKTPGAPYEQYF
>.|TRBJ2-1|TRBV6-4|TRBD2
TGTGCCAGCAGTGACGAGCGGGAGGCGGAGCAGTTCTTC
CASSDEREAEQFF
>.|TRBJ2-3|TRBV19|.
TGTGCCAGTAAGGTGGACCGACGCAGTACGCAGTATTTT
CASKVDRRSTQYF
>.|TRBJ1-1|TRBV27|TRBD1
TGTGCCAGCAGGCCGGGACAGGGCCATCTGAACACTGAAGCTTTCTTT
CASRPGQGHLNTEAFF
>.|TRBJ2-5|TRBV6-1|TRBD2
TGTGCGGTAGCGGGAGCGAGAGAGACCCAGTACTTC
CAVAGARETQYF
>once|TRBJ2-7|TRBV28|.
TGTGCCAGCAGTCGAGCCGCCCACGAGCAGTACTTC
CASSRAAHEQYF
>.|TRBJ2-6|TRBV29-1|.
TGCAGCGTTGATGGGGCCGGTGCCAACGTCCTGACTTTC
CSVDGAGANVLTF
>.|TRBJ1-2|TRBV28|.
TGTGCCACCCGGGTTAACTATGGCTACACCTTC
CATRVNYGYTF
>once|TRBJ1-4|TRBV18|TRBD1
TGTGCCAGCTCACCAAAAACAGGGGGCACTAATGAAAAACTGTTTTTT
CASSPKTGGTNEKLFF
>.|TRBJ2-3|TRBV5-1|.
TGCGCCAGCAGCAGGGACCAAGGCACAGATACGCAGTATTTT
CASSRDQGTDTQYF
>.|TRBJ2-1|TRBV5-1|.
TGCGCCAGCAAGCTAGCTGGAACCTACAATGAGCAGTTCTTC
CASKLAGTYNEQFF
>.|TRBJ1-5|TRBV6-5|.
TGTGCCAGCAGTCCAGAGGTAGACAATCAGCCCCAGCATTTT
CASSPEVDNQPQHF
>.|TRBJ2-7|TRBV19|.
TGTGCCAGTAGGCAAGCGACAGGCACCTACGAGCAGTACTTC
CASRQATGTYEQYF
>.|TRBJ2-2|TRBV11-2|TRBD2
TGTGCCAGCAGCTTACGGGGACTAGCGGGGCGATTGGCCGGGGAGCTGTTTTTT
CASSLRGLAGRLAGELFF
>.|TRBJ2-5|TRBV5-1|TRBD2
TGCGCCAGCAGCGGAGGGACTAGCGGGCAGGAGACCCAGTACTTC
CASSGGTSGQETQYF
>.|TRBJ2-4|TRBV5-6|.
TGTGCCAGCAGCCCCAGCGTAGCCAAAAACATTCAGTACTTC
CASSPSVAKNIQYF
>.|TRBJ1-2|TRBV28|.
TGTGCCAGCAGTCGCGACGGAACCTATGGCTACACCTTC
CASSRDGTYGYTF
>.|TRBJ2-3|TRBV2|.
TGTGCCAGCAGTGAAGTGGGAACAGATACGCAGTATTTT
CASSEVGTDTQYF
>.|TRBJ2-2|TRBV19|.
TGTGCCAGTAGTATTGAGGGTGGATCGGCCGGGGAGCTGTTTTTT
CASSIEGGSAGELFF
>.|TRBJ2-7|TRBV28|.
TGTGCCAGCAGTCCACGACGCTACGAGCAGTACTTC
CASSPRRYEQYF
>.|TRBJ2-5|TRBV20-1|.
TGCAGTGCCGTAGAAGAGACCCAGTACTTC
CSAVEETQYF
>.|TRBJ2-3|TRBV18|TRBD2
TGTGCCAGCTCACCACTCTCCTCGACTAGCGGGGGCACAGATACGCAGTATTTT
CASSPLSSTSGGTDTQYF
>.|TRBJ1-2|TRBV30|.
TGTGCCTGGAGGGCCGGTTATGGCTACACCTTC
CAWRAGYGYTF
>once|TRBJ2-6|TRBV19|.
TGTGCCAGTAGTATTCGTTTGGGGTCTGGGGCCAACGTCCTGACTTTC
CASSIRLGSGANVLTF
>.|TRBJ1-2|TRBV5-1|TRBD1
TGCGCCAGCAGCAGTGAAGGACAGGGGTATGGCTACACCTTC
CASSSEGQGYGYTF
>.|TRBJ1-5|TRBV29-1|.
TGCAGCGTCAGAGATAATAGCAATCAGCCCCAGCATTTT
CSVRDNSNQPQHF
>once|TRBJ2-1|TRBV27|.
TGTGCCAGCAGTTTGGCAACCTACAATGAGCAGTTCTTC
CASSLATYNEQFF
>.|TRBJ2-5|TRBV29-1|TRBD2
TGCAGCGGTATAACACTAGCGGGAGCCCCAGAGACCCAGTACTTC
CSGITLAGAPETQYF
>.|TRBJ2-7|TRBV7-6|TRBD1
TGTGCCAGCAGCTTAGCGCGACAGGGGGAAAGGGTTTACGAGCAGTACTTC
CASSLARQGERVYEQYF
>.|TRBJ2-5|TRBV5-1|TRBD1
TGCGCCAGCAGCCAGGGACAGTACCAAGAGACCCAGTACTTC
CASSQGQYQETQYF
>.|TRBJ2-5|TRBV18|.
TGTGCCAGCTCTGGATTGGGGGGAGAGACCCAGTACTTC
CASSGLGGETQYF
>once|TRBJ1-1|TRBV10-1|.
TGCGCCAGCAGTGCGACTCACACGGGATCTGAAGCTTTCTTT
CASSATHTGSEAFF
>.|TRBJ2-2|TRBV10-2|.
TGCGCCAGCAGTCAACAACGCACCGGGGAGCTGTTTTTT
CASSQQRTGELFF
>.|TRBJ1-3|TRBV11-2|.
TGTGCCAGCAGCTTAGGAGGGAGAGGAAACACCATATATTTT
CASSLGGRGNTIYF
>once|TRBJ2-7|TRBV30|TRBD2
TGTGCCGGAGGCCTAGCGGGCCTCTCCTACGAGCAGTACTTC
CAGGLAGLSYEQYF
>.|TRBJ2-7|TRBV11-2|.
TGTGCCAGCAGCTTAGCCTTACTGTACGAGCAGTACTTC
CASSLALLYEQYF
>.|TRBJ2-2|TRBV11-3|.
TGTGCCAGCAGCTTAGATGGACAATTGGGCACCGGGGAGCTGTTTTTT
CASSLDGQLGTGELFF
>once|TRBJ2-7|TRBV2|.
TGTGCCAGCAGTTCAGGACAGACCTACGAGCAGTACTTC
CASSSGQTYEQYF
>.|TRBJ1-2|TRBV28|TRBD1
TGTGCCAGTCGACAGGGGGCGGGCTATGGCTACACCTTC
CASRQGAGYGYTF